A selection of T cell receptor beta chains follows, all from one sample in a study of shared clonotypes between healthy human individuals. Only in-frame clones appear in the TCRdb table, and some are missing; sequencing was by immunoSEQ multiplex PCR. The table records about 2.3 million clones, 90% to 95% of them present only once. Sequenced input: naive CD4+ T cells from PBMCs. The receptors here all came from a man between 18 and 35 years old in good health. Some clones in this sample may be carry-over from other donors' samples. Each CDR3 is given with its conserved first and last residue. The D gene is left open where the match is weak.

d_gene	v_gene	j_gene	len	CDR3nt	CDR3aa
NA	TRBV29-1	TRBJ2-1	14	TGCAGCGTCCCACAGCCTATACCCTACAATGAGCAGTTCTTC	CSVPQPIPYNEQFF
TRBD1	TRBV19	TRBJ2-7	16	TGTGCCAGTAGCTTCTCCGGGACAGGTCTCTCCTACGAGCAGTACTTC	CASSFSGTGLSYEQYF
NA	TRBV30	TRBJ2-1	11	TGTGCCGGTGGGTCTACAGGGGAGCAGTTCTTC	CAGGSTGEQFF
NA	TRBV4-1	TRBJ2-2	14	TGCGCCAGCCGAGAGCAGGGGCTCACCGGGGAGCTGTTTTTT	CASREQGLTGELFF
NA	TRBV7-9	TRBJ1-5	15	TGTGCCAGCAGCCCCACAGGGATAAGCAATCAGCCCCAGCATTTT	CASSPTGISNQPQHF
TRBD1	TRBV11-2	TRBJ1-1	14	TGTGCCAGCAGCACCGACAGGGAGGGCACTGAAGCTTTCTTT	CASSTDREGTEAFF
NA	TRBV29-1	TRBJ2-2	14	TGCAGCGGTGGGGGAGGCCCGAACACCGGGGAGCTGTTTTTT	CSGGGGPNTGELFF
NA	TRBV9	TRBJ1-4	15	TGTGCCAGCAGCGCCCGGGGGGGTTCAGATGAAAAACTGTTTTTT	CASSARGGSDEKLFF
NA	TRBV5-4	TRBJ2-1	16	TGTGCCAGCAGTTCCCCGGCGGTTGGGCGGGGAAATGAGCAGTTCTTC	CASSSPAVGRGNEQFF
NA	TRBV5-1	TRBJ2-1	13	TGCGCCAGCAGCTTGGATTGGGACAATGAGCAGTTCTTC	CASSLDWDNEQFF
TRBD2	TRBV5-1	TRBJ2-3	15	TGCGCCAGCAGCTTGTCGGGGGGATTGACAGATACGCAGTATTTT	CASSLSGGLTDTQYF
TRBD2	TRBV5-4	TRBJ2-7	16	TGTGCCAGCAGCCCCAAAACCGGGACTATAACCTACGAGCAGTACTTC	CASSPKTGTITYEQYF
NA	TRBV6-5	TRBJ1-5	14	TGTGCCAGCAGTTACTCGGGCGGTAATCAGCCCCAGCATTTT	CASSYSGGNQPQHF
TRBD1	TRBV5-1	TRBJ2-3	13	TGCGCCAGTAACAGGGGTGACACAGATACGCAGTATTTT	CASNRGDTDTQYF
TRBD2	TRBV28	TRBJ2-3	17	TGTGCCAGCAGTTCCCCAGGACTAGCGGGGTCCATAGATACGCAGTATTTT	CASSSPGLAGSIDTQYF
NA	TRBV4-1	TRBJ2-5	16	TGCGCCAGCAGCCAAGATAGGGTCTCGGGCTTGAAGACCCAGTACTTC	CASSQDRVSGLKTQYF
NA	TRBV2	TRBJ2-7	12	TGTGCCAGCAGTCTTACGCGCTACGAGCAGTACTTC	CASSLTRYEQYF
NA	TRBV5-8	TRBJ1-1	10	TGTGCCAGCAGCTTTACTGAGGCTTTCTTT	CASSFTEAFF
NA	TRBV4-1	TRBJ2-7	13	TGCGCCAGCAGCCAAGTTGGCCAGAAGGAGCAGTACTTC	CASSQVGQKEQYF
TRBD1	TRBV5-1	TRBJ2-5	14	TGCGCCAGCAGCTTGGGACAGGGGCGCGAGACCCAGTACTTC	CASSLGQGRETQYF
TRBD1	TRBV5-1	TRBJ1-4	15	TGCGCCAGCAGCGGGACCGGGACAGGGAGTGAAAAACTGTTTTTT	CASSGTGTGSEKLFF
TRBD2	TRBV4-2	TRBJ2-2	17	TGTGCCAGCAGCCAAGACGTAGCGGGAGGGAACACCGGGGAGCTGTTTTTT	CASSQDVAGGNTGELFF
TRBD1	TRBV6-5	TRBJ1-2	14	TGTGCCAGCAGTTACTTGGGACAGGGCGGAGGCTACACCTTC	CASSYLGQGGGYTF
TRBD2	TRBV6-4	TRBJ2-1	15	TGTGCCAGCAGTGATGACCCAGCGGGAGCCACTGAGCAGTTCTTC	CASSDDPAGATEQFF
NA	TRBV6-6	TRBJ1-2	13	TGTGCCAGCAGCCCTAGTGCACGGGGTGGCTACACCTTC	CASSPSARGGYTF
NA	TRBV27	TRBJ2-7	13	TGTGCCAGCAGTTTGTTCCGGGGCCCTGAGCAGTACTTC	CASSLFRGPEQYF